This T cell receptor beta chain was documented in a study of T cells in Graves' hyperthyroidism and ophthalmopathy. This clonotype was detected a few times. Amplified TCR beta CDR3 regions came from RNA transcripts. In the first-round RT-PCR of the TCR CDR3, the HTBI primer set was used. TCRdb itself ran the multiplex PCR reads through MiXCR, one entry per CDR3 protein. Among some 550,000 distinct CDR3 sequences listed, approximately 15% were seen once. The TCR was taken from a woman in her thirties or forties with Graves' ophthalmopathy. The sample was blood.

The CDR3 DNA reads as TGTGCCAGCAGCCAAGAGCCGGGGGGGCCTGAGCAGTTCTTC. Translation: CASSQEPGGPEQFF. This chain joins TRBV3-1 and TRBJ2-1; 8 positions agree with TRBD2. The CDR3 extends over 14 amino acids. From germline, CDR1 is LGHDT and CDR2 YNNKEL (reference sequence). V was pared by 0 bases and J by 9 bases, with 4 bases of the junction left unmatched.